This entry describes one T cell receptor beta chain. Its target is not known. Expressed TCRB transcripts were sequenced, since all the RNA that had been isolated was reverse transcribed. The assay was immunoSEQ multiplex PCR, and TCRdb's table has in-frame clones only and misses some. The data contain nearly 350,000 clones, around 9% of them singletons. This specimen comes from a study of beta chain features in type 1 diabetes. Overall study results and limits: The naive, central memory and Treg TCRB repertoires showed an apparent similarity that was greater among patients than among healthy donors. Type 1 diabetes patients showed fewer insertions and more deletions at VDJ junctions. Researchers report that Type 1 diabetes patients had moderately but significantly shorter TCRB CDR3s across all four CD4+ subsets.

Based on CD45RO/CCR7/CD25/CD127/CD95/CD27, CD4+ regulatory, stem cell-like memory, naive and central memory cells were sorted. Trimming pared 0 bases from V and 5 bases from J, leaving 8 bases between. The CDR3 spans 13 residues. Germline CDR1 reads SGDLS; CDR2 reads YYNGEE. This chain connects TRBV9 to TRBJ2-5; D might be TRBD2 (6 bases). This sequence was found in a young man with type 1 diabetes. Sequencing input: central memory CD4+ T cells from blood. The CDR3 protein is CASSVDSGETQYF. In DNA form, the CDR3 reads TGTGCCAGCAGCGTAGACAGCGGGGAGACCCAGTACTTC. Variable domain in full (rest from reference TRBV9 and TRBJ2-5): DSGVTQTPKHLITATGQRVTLRCSPRSGDLSVYWYQQSLDQGLQFLIQYYNGEERAKGNILERFSAQQFPDLHSELNLSSLELGDSALYFCASSVDSGETQYFGPGTRLLVL.